These 16 T cell receptor beta chains share one sample of origin, sequenced in a study of blood T cell repertoires in COVID-19. Clones were sequenced by immunoSEQ multiplex PCR, and TCRdb holds only the in-frame ones, with some missing. The table shows 150,000 or so clones, with 78% occurring only once. Sequencing input: PBMCs or T cells enriched from blood (not recorded which). The source of these receptors is a woman aged 50 to 65 who had recovered from COVID-19.

The chain combines TRBV28 with TRBJ2-5; 10 bases are a match to TRBD2. The CDR3 totals 15 residues. Trimming took 6 bases from V and 4 from J; bases not matched to a gene: 8. The germline V gene encodes CDR1 MDHEN and CDR2 SYDVKM. Written as DNA, the CDR3 is TGTGCCAGCAGCCCCGCTAGCGGGGGAGGAGAGACCCAGTACTTC. Amino acids: CASSPASGGGETQYF.

This clone was detected ten times or more. J is TRBJ2-2 and V is TRBV2, with D maybe TRBD2 (6 bases). CDR1 is SNHLY, CDR2 FYNNEI, per germline. The CDR3 runs to 13 residues. Trimming pared 4 bases from V and 6 bases from J, leaving 9 bases between. For the CDR3, the DNA is TGTGCCAGCAGTGTGGGGGAGGCCGGGGAGCTGTTTTTT. This codes for CASSVGEAGELFF.

The rearrangement links TRBV4-1 to TRBJ1-1, with 9 bases matching TRBD1. The V segment lost 0 bases and the J segment 4 bases; nucleotides outside the gene matches: 6. Per the germline V gene, CDR1 is MGHRA and CDR2 is YSYEKL. The CDR3 has 16 amino acids. CDR3 loop: CASSQDQGQGSTEAFF. CDR3 coding DNA: TGCGCCAGCAGCCAAGATCAAGGACAGGGGAGCACTGAAGCTTTCTTT.

The chain employs TRBV2 and TRBJ2-1, with no clear D. Trimming cost V 6 bases and J 5 bases, with 14 bases left between them. CDR1 is SNHLY, CDR2 FYNNEI, per germline. The CDR3 length is 14 residues. CDR3 nucleotide sequence: TGTGCCAGCAGCCCCGTCGGTTCCCACAATGAGCAGTTCTTC. It codes for CASSPVGSHNEQFF.

The genes are TRBV5-1 and TRBJ2-1; D is perhaps TRBD1 (6 bases). CDR1 and CDR2 (germline): SGHRS, YFSETQ. The CDR3 contains 13 residues. V was cut by 3 bases and J by 4 bases, with 8 bases left in between. CDR3 protein: CASSSDRYNEQFF. CDR3 DNA sequence: TGCGCCAGCAGCTCGGACAGATACAATGAGCAGTTCTTC.

This chain joins TRBV25-1 and TRBJ2-7, with no clear D. V was shortened by 5 bases and J by 1 base, with 9 bases between the two germline ends. The CDR3 runs 13 residues. CDR1 and CDR2 (germline): MGHDK, SYGVNS. This chain's CDR3 is CASSIPYSYEQYF. In DNA, the CDR3 is TGTGCCAGCAGTATACCCTATTCCTACGAGCAGTACTTC.

This clone was counted ten times or more. The V call is TRBV30, the J call TRBJ1-1, with a weak D call TRBD1 (5 bases). V was shortened by 0 bases and J by 2 bases, with 13 bases between the two germline ends. The CDR3 length is 15 residues. Germline CDR1 and CDR2: GTSNPN and SVGIG (reference sequence). CDR3 in amino acids: CAWSVMSGLNTEAFF. The CDR3 nucleotides read TGTGCCTGGAGTGTAATGTCAGGGCTAAACACTGAAGCTTTCTTT. The whole variable domain, remainder taken from reference TRBV30 and TRBJ1-1, is SQTIHQWPATLVQPVGSPLSLECTVEGTSNPNLYWYRQAAGRGLQLLFYSVGIGQISSEVPQNLSASRPQDRQFILSSKKLLLSDSGFYLCAWSVMSGLNTEAFFGQGTRLTVV.

The chain recombines TRBV7-6 with TRBJ2-2, with TRBD2 matching over 9 bases. The J segment lost 3 bases and the V segment lost 2 bases, leaving 10 bases of the junction unmatched. The CDR3 loop spans 18 amino acids. CDR1 and CDR2 from the germline V gene are SGHVS and FNYEAQ. The CDR3: CASSLPELAGRHTGELFF. In DNA form, the CDR3 reads TGTGCCAGCAGCTTACCGGAGCTAGCGGGGCGACACACCGGGGAGCTGTTTTTT.

Concerning this clone itself: Other DNA sequences in this specimen translate into the identical CDR3. V gene TRBV9 combines with J gene TRBJ1-6; 7 bases line up with TRBD1. Germline CDR1 is SGDLS and CDR2 is YYNGEE. This CDR3 is built from 13 residues. The ends lost 3 bases at V and 7 bases at J; junction bases unmatched: 1. The CDR3 DNA follows: TGTGCCAGCAGCGCGACAGGGAATTCACCCCTCCACTTT. This translates into CASSATGNSPLHF.

This clone came up a few times. The genes are TRBV7-2 and TRBJ1-5; TRBD1 agrees at 8 bases. Trimming removed 5 bases from V and 2 bases from J; junction bases left unmatched: 2. Germline CDR1 is SGHTA and CDR2 is FQGNSA. The CDR3 spans 14 residues. Here the CDR3 reads CASSVTGGNQPQHF. CDR3 DNA: TGTGCCAGCAGCGTGACAGGGGGCAATCAGCCCCAGCATTTT.

This clone turned up a few times. In DNA, the CDR3 is TGTGCGGGTGGGAGAACTGAAGCTTTCTTT. This encodes CAGGRTEAFF. The rearrangement joins TRBV7-9 to TRBJ1-1; no clear D gene. The germline gives CDR1 SEHNR, CDR2 FQNEAQ (reference sequence). CDR3 length equals 10 residues.

The J gene is TRBJ2-2, the V gene TRBV5-1; a possible D gene is TRBD1 (5 bases). This CDR3 has 16 residues. V lost 0 bases and J 1 base, leaving 10 bases between the germline ends. In germline, CDR1 is SGHRS, CDR2 YFSETQ. CDR3 bases: TGCGCCAGCAGCTTGGGGACGGACAAGAACACCGGGGAGCTGTTTTTT. It yields the protein CASSLGTDKNTGELFF.

This clone was observed a handful of times. The rearrangement joins TRBV6-2 or TRBV6-3 to TRBJ1-5; possible D gene TRBD1, 5 bases. The CDR3 extends over 16 amino acids. CDR1 is MNHEY and CDR2 is SVGEGT in the germline V gene. V lost 0 bases, J lost 5 bases, and 14 bases lay in between. CDR3 region: CASSYSLGAVDQPQHF. The CDR3, as DNA: TGTGCCAGCAGTTACTCGTTAGGGGCGGTGGATCAGCCCCAGCATTTT.

The rearrangement joins TRBV24-1 to TRBJ2-4; D may be TRBD2 (5 bases). The CDR3 has 12 residues. Trimming removed 12 bases from V and 7 bases from J, with 15 bases in between. Germline loops: CDR1 KGHDR, CDR2 SFDVKD. The CDR3 nucleotides read TGTGCCGTTGGTCCTGAGCGGAACATTCAGTACTTC. This sequence encodes CAVGPERNIQYF.

This chain joins TRBV6-5 and TRBJ2-7; D uncertain. The length of the CDR3 is 13 residues. V lost 0 bases to trimming and J lost 4 bases, with 7 bases between them. Germline values: CDR1 MNHEY, CDR2 SVGAGI. CDR3 in DNA: TGTGCCAGCAGTTACTCCCGCGATTACGAGCAGTACTTC. It specifies CASSYSRDYEQYF.

V gene TRBV7-9 combines with J gene TRBJ2-1, with unresolved D. Germline CDR1 is SEHNR and CDR2 is FQNEAQ (reference sequence). Trimming left V 5 bases short and J 8 bases short, with 10 bases between. The CDR3 contains 12 residues. DNA of the CDR3: TGTGCCAGCAGCCCTTTCGTAGATGAGCAGTTCTTC. Its translation: CASSPFVDEQFF.